This entry concerns a single TCR beta chain. In germline, CDR1 is SGHRS, CDR2 YFSETQ. CDR3 length: 14 amino acids. With 3 bases removed from V and 4 bases from J, the gap between germline ends came to 11 bases. The study recruited people aged about 18 to 95 years across 24 US areas. Cohorts were determined from participant-reported clinical history. The source of the sample is a study of blood T cell repertoires in COVID-19. On the study more broadly: Samples came from the United States, Italy and Spain, spanning acute and convalescent COVID-19.

The table came from immunoSEQ multiplex PCR; TCRdb's copy has only in-frame clones and leaves some out. The sample records about 130,000 clones, around 83% being singletons. This TCR came from a man younger than 40 who had recovered from COVID-19. V usage is TRBV5-1 and J usage is TRBJ1-5, with D possibly matching TRBD1 (6 bases). The source material was PBMCs or T cells enriched from blood (not recorded which). CDR3 amino acids: CASSSEGGNQPQHF. CDR3 bases: TGCGCCAGCAGCTCCGAGGGGGGGAATCAGCCCCAGCATTTT. The complete variable domain, with remaining parts taken from reference TRBV5-1 and TRBJ1-5, reads KAGVTQTPRYLIKTRGQQVTLSCSPISGHRSVSWYQQTPGQGLQFLFEYFSETQRNKGNFPGRFSGRQFSNSRSEMNVSTLELGDSALYLCASSSEGGNQPQHFGDGTRLSIL.